This TCR beta chain came from a study of cytomegalovirus exposure and HLA in healthy donors. PCR primers comprised 60 Vbeta and 13 Jbeta primers. Data came from immunoSEQ multiplex PCR; TCRdb stores just in-frame clones and leaves some out. The data show just under 250,000 clones, around 80% seen once. V dropped 0 bases and J dropped 8 bases, with 9 bases sitting between them. Germline V CDR1 and CDR2: SGHNT, YYREEE (reference sequence). The CDR3 extends over 13 amino acids. The V gene is TRBV5-4, the J gene TRBJ1-3; TRBD1 might be the D (6 bases). The sequence derives from a woman in her thirties or forties in good health and CMV-seropositive. Material for sequencing was PBMCs. The CDR3, as DNA: TGTGCCAGCAGCTTGGCAGGGGTAGACACCATATATTTT. It translates to CASSLAGVDTIYF.